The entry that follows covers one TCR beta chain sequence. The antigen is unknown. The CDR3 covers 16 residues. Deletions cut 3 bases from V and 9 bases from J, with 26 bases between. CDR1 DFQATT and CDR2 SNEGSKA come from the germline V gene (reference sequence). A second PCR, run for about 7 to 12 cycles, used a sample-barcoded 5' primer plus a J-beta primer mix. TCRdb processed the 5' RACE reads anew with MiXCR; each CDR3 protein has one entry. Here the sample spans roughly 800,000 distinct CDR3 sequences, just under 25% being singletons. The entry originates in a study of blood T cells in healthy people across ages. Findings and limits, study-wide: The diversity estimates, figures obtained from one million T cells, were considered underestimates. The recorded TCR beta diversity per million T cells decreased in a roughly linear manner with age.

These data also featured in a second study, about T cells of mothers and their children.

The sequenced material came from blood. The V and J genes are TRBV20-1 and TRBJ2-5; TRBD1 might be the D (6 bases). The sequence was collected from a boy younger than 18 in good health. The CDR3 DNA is TGCAGTGCTAGGACTTTCATGACAGGCGCCGGTTTGCCCCAGTACTTC. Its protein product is CSARTFMTGAGLPQYF.